This T cell receptor (beta chain) appears in the sequencing data of a study of shared clonotypes between healthy human individuals (dated by TCRdb to 2020 to 2021). For context, the study as a whole: Two women and a few men aged 18 to 49 years were included in the cohort. Libraries were prepared and TCR repertoires were sequenced by different laboratories using diverse techniques, in order to increase sequencing depth and limit assay-specific biases. Leukapheresis yielded between about 0.85 and 9.5 billion PBMCs per donor. For each donor, CD4 naive and CD4 memory were each run on three plates, CD8 naive on two plates, and CD8 memory on one plate. To estimate repertoire size and how much clonotype sharing occurs between individuals, the study deeply sequenced the blood TCR repertoires of five healthy adults.

What the study reported, not specific to this receptor: When a few donors were compared, the shared fraction of clonotypes was around 5% for naive CD4, 3% to 4% for naive CD8, 2.3% for memory CD4, and 0.35% to 0.5% for memory CD8. Pairwise subsampling led to the expectation that sequencing depth would affect the degree of clonotype sharing among donors. The small number of donors limited the genetic and exposure-history diversity represented. Sampling was restricted to blood, and TCR repertoires in tissue are likely to differ from TCR repertoires in blood. Larger estimated clonotype richness was generally found for naive subsets than for memory subsets. Compared with non-shared clonotypes, the clonotypes found in all four sorted-subset donors had higher generation probabilities. Even with the large sequencing depth, rarefaction of the sorted-subset datasets indicated that sequencing was incomplete.

Its CDR3 holds 13 amino acids, cysteine through phenylalanine. Of all the DNA, just the CDR3 is kept, 39 bases in frame from base 1. V and J are truncated by 3 bases and 8 bases respectively, leaving an intervening sequence of 10 bases. Based on the germline V gene, the CDR1 and CDR2 sequences are MGHRA and YSYEKL. In the case of this clone: The antigen it binds to is not known. Within one base of it there is no much larger clone, and no base qualities were kept.

Using the deep immunoSEQ assay, multiplex PCR amplified TCR CDR3 regions from genomic DNA. Extracted genomic DNA from each cell subset was distributed evenly across all wells of several immunoSEQ 96-well plates, and each plate was treated as a replicate. Each replicate PCR for sorted subsets received around 200 ng genomic DNA, equal to tens of thousands of T cell genomes. Purified libraries were quantified with a Qubit 3.0 fluorometer, sized on a Bioanalyzer 2100, and re-quantified with the KAPA Library Quantification kit. Each immunoSEQ 96-well plate was sequenced on its own single-read 150-cycle Illumina NextSeq 550 flow cell. In the original analysis: The immunoSEQ output contained only junctional sequences without quality scores, so filtering could not match that applied to full-length reads. To assign V/J genes and CDR3, sequences were annotated using PyIR, a Python wrapper for IgBLAST v1.9, with IMGT germline references. Reads were filtered out if the reads had weak V/J assignments (E-value above 1e-6), no CDR3, stop codons, out-of-frame junctions, or ambiguous translated residues. V3J clonotypes were defined as sequences sharing an identical inferred V gene, J gene, and CDR3 amino acid sequence. Percentage overlap between repertoires was computed as shared unique clonotypes divided by the size of the smaller repertoire. Richness of each repertoire was evaluated using RTK rarefaction, the Chao1 estimator, and Recon v2.1 estimates of unobserved clonotypes. Generation probabilities were computed with OLGA for all TCRbeta clonotypes obtained by the gDNA method from several donors. TCRdb's version of the immuneACCESS table is confined to in-frame rearrangements and falls short of the full clone set. An unresolved V gene accounts for under half of the shortfall where checked; the remainder is of unknown origin. V, J and clone size derive from that table, while D and trimming were established from the DNA sequence. This sample lists approximately 1.5 million clones; 95% to 99% were detected once. The ten largest clones take up roughly 0.45% of the sample.

Donors were healthy HIV-negative adults with no recently reported acute infections or vaccinations. Every donor was a Caucasian adult residing in Nashville, Tennessee, USA. CD4+ T cells were enriched through magnetic negative selection, after which naive cells were positively selected on CD45RA and the remaining negative fraction served as the memory subset. Blood was obtained by leukapheresis, after which PBMCs were separated by Ficoll-Histopaque density gradient centrifugation and cryopreserved in liquid nitrogen vapor phase. Analytical flow cytometry was used to check the purity and quantity of each magnetically sorted T cell population. Genomic DNA was isolated from each sorted fraction and quantified by UV absorbance on a Nanodrop 2000c.

This sequence originates from a man under 40 in good health. The material sequenced was naive CD4+ T cells sorted from blood. The label giving this sample's cell subset or site can be read as: CD45RA+ positively selected. This chain is built from TRBV4-1 and TRBJ1-4, with the D gene call left open. The CDR3 corresponds to CASSQNKEEKLFF. The nucleotides are TGCGCCAGCAGCCAGAACAAGGAGGAAAAACTGTTTTTT.